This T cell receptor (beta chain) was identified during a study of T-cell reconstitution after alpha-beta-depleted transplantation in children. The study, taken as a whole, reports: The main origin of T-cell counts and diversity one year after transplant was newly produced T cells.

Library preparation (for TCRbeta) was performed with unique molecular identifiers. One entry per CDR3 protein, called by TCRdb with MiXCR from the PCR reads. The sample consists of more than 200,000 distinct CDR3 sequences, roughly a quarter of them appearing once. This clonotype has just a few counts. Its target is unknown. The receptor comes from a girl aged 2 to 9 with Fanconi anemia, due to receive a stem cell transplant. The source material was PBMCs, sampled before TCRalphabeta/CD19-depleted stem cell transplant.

The CDR3 DNA reads TGTGCCAGCAGCTCGCACGGGCAGGATTACACAGATACGCAGTATTTT. It translates to CASSSHGQDYTDTQYF. The rearrangement uses TRBV21-1 and TRBJ2-3; the table's TRBD1 call for D was not verified on the DNA. TRBV21-1 is flagged as a pseudogene. The CDR3 runs 16 residues.